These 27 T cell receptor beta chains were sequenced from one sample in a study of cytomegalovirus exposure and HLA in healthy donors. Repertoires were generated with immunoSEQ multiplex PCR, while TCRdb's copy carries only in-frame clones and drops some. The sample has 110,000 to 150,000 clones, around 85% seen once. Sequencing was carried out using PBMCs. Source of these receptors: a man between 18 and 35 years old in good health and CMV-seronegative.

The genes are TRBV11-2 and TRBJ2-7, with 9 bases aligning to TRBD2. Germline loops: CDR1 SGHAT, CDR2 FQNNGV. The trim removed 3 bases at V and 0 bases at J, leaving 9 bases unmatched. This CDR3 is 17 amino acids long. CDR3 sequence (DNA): TGTGCCAGCAGCTTGGACGCGGGAGGGACTATCTCCTACGAGCAGTACTTC. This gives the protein CASSLDAGGTISYEQYF.

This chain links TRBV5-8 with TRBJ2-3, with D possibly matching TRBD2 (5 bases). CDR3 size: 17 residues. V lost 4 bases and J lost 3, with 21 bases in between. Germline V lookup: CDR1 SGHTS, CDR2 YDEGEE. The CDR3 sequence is CASSPPWIRGETDTQYF. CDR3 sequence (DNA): TGTGCCAGCAGCCCACCTTGGATTCGGGGAGAAACAGATACGCAGTATTTT.

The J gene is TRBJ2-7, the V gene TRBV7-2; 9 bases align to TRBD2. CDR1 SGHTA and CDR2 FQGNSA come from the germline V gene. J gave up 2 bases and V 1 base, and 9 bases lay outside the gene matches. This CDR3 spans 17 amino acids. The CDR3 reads CASSLVTSGTLAYEQYF. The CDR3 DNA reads TGTGCCAGCAGCTTAGTGACTAGCGGCACACTCGCCTACGAGCAGTACTTC.

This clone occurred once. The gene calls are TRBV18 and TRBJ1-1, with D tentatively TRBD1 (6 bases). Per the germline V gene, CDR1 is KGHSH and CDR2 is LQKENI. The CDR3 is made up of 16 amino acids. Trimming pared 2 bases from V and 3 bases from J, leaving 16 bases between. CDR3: CASSPSRAGTHTEAFF. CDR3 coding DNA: TGTGCCAGCTCACCAAGTAGAGCGGGGACACACACTGAAGCTTTCTTT.

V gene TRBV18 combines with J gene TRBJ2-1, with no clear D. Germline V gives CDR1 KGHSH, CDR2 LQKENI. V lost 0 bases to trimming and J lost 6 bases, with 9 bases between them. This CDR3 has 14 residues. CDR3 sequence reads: CASSPPASLNEQFF. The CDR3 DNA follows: TGTGCCAGCTCACCACCGGCTAGTCTCAATGAGCAGTTCTTC.

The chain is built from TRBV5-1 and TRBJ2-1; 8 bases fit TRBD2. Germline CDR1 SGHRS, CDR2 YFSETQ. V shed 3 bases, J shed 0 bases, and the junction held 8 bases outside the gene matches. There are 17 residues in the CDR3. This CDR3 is CASSSSTSVSSYNEQFF. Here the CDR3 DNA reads TGCGCCAGCAGCTCCTCGACTAGCGTCAGCTCCTACAATGAGCAGTTCTTC. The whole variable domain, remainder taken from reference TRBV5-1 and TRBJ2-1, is KAGVTQTPRYLIKTRGQQVTLSCSPISGHRSVSWYQQTPGQGLQFLFEYFSETQRNKGNFPGRFSGRQFSNSRSEMNVSTLELGDSALYLCASSSSTSVSSYNEQFFGPGTRLTVL.

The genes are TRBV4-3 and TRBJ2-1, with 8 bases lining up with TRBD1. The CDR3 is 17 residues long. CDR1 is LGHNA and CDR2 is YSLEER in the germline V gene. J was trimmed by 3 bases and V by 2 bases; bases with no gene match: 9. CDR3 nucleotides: TGCGCCAGCAGCCAATCACTCAGGGGGCGCAACTACAATGAGCAGTTCTTC. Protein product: CASSQSLRGRNYNEQFF.

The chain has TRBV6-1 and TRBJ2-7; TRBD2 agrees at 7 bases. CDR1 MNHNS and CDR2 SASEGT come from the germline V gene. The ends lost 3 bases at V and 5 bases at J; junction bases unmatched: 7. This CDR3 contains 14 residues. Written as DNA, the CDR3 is TGTGCCAGCAGTGATGGGCGGGAGATCGACGAGCAGTACTTC. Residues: CASSDGREIDEQYF.

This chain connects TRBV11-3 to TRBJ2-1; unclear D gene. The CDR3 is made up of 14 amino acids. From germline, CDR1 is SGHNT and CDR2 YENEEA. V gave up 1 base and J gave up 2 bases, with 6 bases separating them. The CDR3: CASSLGQAYNEQFF. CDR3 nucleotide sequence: TGTGCCAGCAGCTTAGGGCAGGCCTACAATGAGCAGTTCTTC.

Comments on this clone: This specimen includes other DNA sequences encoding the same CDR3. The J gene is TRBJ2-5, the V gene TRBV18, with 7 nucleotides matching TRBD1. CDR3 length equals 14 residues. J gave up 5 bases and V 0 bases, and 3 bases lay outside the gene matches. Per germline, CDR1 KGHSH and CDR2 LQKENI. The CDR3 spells CASSPPGQRETQYF. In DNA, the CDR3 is TGTGCCAGCTCACCACCGGGACAGCGGGAGACCCAGTACTTC. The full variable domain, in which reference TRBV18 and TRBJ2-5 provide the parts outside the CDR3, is NAGVMQNPRHLVRRRGQEARLRCSPMKGHSHVYWYRQLPEEGLKFMVYLQKENIIDESGMPKERFSAEFPKEGPSILRIQQVVRGDSAAYFCASSPPGQRETQYFGPGTRLLVL.

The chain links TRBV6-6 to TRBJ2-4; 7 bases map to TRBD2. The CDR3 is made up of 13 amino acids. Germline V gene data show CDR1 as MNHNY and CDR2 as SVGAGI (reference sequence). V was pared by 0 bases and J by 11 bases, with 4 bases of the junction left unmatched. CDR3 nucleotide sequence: TGTGCCAGCAGTTACTCTGGGAGGGAGGTTCAGTACTTC. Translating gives CASSYSGREVQYF.

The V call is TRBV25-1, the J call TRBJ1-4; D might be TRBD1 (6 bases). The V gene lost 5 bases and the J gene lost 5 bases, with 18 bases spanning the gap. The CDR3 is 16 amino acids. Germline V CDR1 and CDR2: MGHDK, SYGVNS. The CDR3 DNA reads TGTGCCAGCAGTTTTTCAGTTGGACAGAAGAATGAAAAACTGTTTTTT. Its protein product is CASSFSVGQKNEKLFF. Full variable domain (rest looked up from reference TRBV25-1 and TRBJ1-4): EADIYQTPRYLVIGTGKKITLECSQTMGHDKMYWYQQDPGMELHLIHYSYGVNSTEKGDLSSESTVSRIRTEHFPLTLESARPSHTSQYLCASSFSVGQKNEKLFFGSGTQLSVL.

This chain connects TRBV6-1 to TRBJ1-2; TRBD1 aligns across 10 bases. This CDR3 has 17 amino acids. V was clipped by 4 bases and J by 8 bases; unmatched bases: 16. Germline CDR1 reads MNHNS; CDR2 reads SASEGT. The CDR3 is CASSGQGAFKGSRGYTF. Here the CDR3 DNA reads TGTGCCAGCAGTGGACAGGGGGCGTTCAAGGGTTCCCGGGGCTACACCTTC.

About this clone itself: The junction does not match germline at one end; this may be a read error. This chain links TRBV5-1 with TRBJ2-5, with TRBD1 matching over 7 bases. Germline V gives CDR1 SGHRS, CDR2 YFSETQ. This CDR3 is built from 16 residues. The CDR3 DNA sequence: TGCGCCAGCACCTTGGGGTTCCGAGGGGGCGCAGAGACCCAGTACTTC. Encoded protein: CASTLGFRGGAETQYF.

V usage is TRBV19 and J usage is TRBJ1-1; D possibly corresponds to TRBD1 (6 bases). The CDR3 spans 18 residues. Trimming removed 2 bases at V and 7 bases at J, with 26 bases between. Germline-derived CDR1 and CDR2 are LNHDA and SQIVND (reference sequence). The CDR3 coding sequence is TGTGCCAGTAGTATATCCCAGGGCCCGCGCCGGGAGGACAGTGAAGCTTTCTTT. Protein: CASSISQGPRREDSEAFF.

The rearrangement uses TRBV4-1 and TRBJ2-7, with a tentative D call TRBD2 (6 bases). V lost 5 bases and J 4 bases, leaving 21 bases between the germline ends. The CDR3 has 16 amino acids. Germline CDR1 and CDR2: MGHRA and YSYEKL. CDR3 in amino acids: CASSEVELAGRYEQYF. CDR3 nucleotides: TGCGCCAGCAGCGAAGTGGAACTGGCGGGACGGTACGAGCAGTACTTC.

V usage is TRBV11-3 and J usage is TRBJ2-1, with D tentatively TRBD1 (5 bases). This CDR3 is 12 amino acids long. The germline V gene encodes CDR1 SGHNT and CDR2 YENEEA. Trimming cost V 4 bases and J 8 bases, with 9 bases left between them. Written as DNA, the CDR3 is TGTGCCAGCAGCTCCCAGGGTGATGAGCAGTTCTTC. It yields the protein CASSSQGDEQFF.

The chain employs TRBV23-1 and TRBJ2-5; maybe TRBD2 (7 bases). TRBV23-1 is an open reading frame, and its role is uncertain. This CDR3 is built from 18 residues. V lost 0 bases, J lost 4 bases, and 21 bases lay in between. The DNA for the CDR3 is TGCGCCAGCAGTCAATCTAAGGTCCTACACAGGGAGGGAGAGACCCAGTACTTC. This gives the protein CASSQSKVLHREGETQYF.

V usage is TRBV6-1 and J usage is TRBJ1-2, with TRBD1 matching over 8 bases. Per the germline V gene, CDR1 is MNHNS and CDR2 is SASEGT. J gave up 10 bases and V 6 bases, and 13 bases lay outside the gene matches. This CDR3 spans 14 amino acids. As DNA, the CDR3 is TGTGCCAGCAGGAGGGGGGGGACAGGCTCTGACTACACCTTC. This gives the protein CASRRGGTGSDYTF.

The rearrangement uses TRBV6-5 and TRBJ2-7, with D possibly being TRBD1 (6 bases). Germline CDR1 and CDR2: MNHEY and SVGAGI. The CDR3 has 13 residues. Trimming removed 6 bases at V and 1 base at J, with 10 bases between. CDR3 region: CASRRGHSYEQYF. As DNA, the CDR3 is TGTGCCAGCAGACGGGGACATTCCTACGAGCAGTACTTC.

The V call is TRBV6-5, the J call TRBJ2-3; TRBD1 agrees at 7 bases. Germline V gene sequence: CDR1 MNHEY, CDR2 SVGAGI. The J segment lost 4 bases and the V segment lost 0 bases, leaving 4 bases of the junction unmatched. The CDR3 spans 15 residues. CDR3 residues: CASSYSIQGADTQYF. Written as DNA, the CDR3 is TGTGCCAGCAGTTACTCGATTCAGGGGGCAGATACGCAGTATTTT.

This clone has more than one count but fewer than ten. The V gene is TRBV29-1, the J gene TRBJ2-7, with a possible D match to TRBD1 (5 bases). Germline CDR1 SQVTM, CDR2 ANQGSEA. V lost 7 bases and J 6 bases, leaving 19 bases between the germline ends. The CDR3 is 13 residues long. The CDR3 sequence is CSAGKPEAPEQYF. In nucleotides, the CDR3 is TGCAGCGCAGGGAAACCCGAAGCCCCCGAGCAGTACTTC.

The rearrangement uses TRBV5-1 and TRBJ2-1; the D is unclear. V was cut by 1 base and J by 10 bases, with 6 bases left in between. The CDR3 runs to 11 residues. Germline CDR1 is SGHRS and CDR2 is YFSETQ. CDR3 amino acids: CASSLLVEQFF. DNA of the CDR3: TGCGCCAGCAGCTTGCTAGTCGAGCAGTTCTTC.

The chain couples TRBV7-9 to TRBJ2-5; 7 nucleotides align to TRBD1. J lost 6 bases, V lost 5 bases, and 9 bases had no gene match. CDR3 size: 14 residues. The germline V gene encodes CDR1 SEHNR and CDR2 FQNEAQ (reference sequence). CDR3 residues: CASSTQGTRQTQYF. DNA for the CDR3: TGTGCCAGCAGCACACAGGGGACAAGACAGACCCAGTACTTC.

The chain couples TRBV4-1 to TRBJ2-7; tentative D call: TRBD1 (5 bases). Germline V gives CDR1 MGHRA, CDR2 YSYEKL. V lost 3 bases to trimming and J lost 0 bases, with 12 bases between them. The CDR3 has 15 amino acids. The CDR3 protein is CASSQRGTGSYEQYF. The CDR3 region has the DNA TGCGCCAGCAGCCAGAGAGGCACAGGCTCCTACGAGCAGTACTTC.

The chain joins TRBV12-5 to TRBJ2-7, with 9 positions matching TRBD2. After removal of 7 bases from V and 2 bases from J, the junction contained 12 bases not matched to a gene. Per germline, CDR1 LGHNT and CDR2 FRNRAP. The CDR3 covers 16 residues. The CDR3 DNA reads TGTGCTAGTGTCCCACGTGAGGGACTAGCCCCCTACGAGCAGTACTTC. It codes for CASVPREGLAPYEQYF.

The CDR3 coding sequence is TGTGCCAGCAGCGTAAGAGAAGAGAACACCGGGGAGCTGTTTTTT. It encodes CASSVREENTGELFF. The chain recombines TRBV7-9 with TRBJ2-2, with D hard to call. The CDR3 sequence is 15 residues long. Germline V CDR1 and CDR2: SEHNR, FQNEAQ (reference sequence). V lost 5 bases to trimming and J lost 1 base, with 11 bases between them.